Presented here are 18 T cell receptor beta chains from one specimen sequenced in a study of cytomegalovirus exposure and HLA in healthy donors. PCR employed 60 Vbeta and 13 Jbeta primers. The repertoire was sequenced with immunoSEQ multiplex PCR; TCRdb's copy has only in-frame clones and lacks some. This table has 200,000 to 250,000 clones, roughly 80% appearing once. Sequenced: PBMCs. These receptors came from a man aged 25-45 years in good health and CMV-seronegative.

The chain is built from TRBV7-9 and TRBJ2-3; 9 nucleotides line up with TRBD1. CDR3 size: 16 residues. The trim removed 5 bases at V and 4 bases at J, leaving 10 bases unmatched. The V gene's germline CDR1 is SEHNR and CDR2 FQNEAQ (reference sequence). CDR3 sequence: CASSKPGTGKADTQYF. The CDR3 DNA reads as TGTGCCAGCAGCAAACCCGGGACAGGGAAGGCAGATACGCAGTATTTT.

This chain connects TRBV4-2 to TRBJ2-5; TRBD2 agrees at 8 bases. The CDR3 is made up of 14 amino acids. Germline CDR1 and CDR2: LGHNA and YNFKEQ. V lost 2 bases and J lost 2; bases outside the gene matches: 1. CDR3: CASSQTGGQETQYF. For the CDR3, the DNA is TGTGCCAGCAGCCAAACGGGGGGGCAAGAGACCCAGTACTTC.

J is TRBJ2-3 and V is TRBV9; D possibly corresponds to TRBD2 (7 bases). In germline, CDR1 is SGDLS, CDR2 YYNGEE. V was pared by 0 bases and J by 3 bases, with 14 bases between. The CDR3 runs to 16 residues. The CDR3 DNA sequence: TGTGCCAGCAGCGTAGCGGGGAGGGGGAGTACAGATACGCAGTATTTT. It codes for CASSVAGRGSTDTQYF.

This sequence joins TRBV7-2 and TRBJ2-1, with D hard to call. V was cut by 5 bases and J by 4 bases, with 9 bases left in between. The CDR3 spans 13 residues. Per germline, CDR1 SGHTA and CDR2 FQGNSA. The CDR3 protein is CASSMSYYNEQFF. DNA of the CDR3: TGTGCCAGCAGCATGAGTTATTACAATGAGCAGTTCTTC.

The chain couples TRBV4-1 to TRBJ2-7, with D tentatively TRBD1 (6 bases). Germline CDR1 MGHRA, CDR2 YSYEKL. The V end was cut by 4 bases, the J end by 3 bases, with 13 bases between. The CDR3 totals 14 residues. DNA of the CDR3: TGCGCCAGCAGCCGCCAAGGGGACAACTACGAGCAGTACTTC. Residues: CASSRQGDNYEQYF.

The DNA of the CDR3 is TGCGCCAGCAGCCAAGTCCCAGGGGGCGCCGAGCAGTACTTC. This codes for CASSQVPGGAEQYF. J is TRBJ2-7 and V is TRBV4-1; 8 bases are shared with TRBD1. Germline V CDR1 and CDR2: MGHRA, YSYEKL. The CDR3 covers 14 residues. V was clipped by 1 base and J by 6 bases; unmatched bases: 5.

This clone was recorded once. The chain carries TRBV7-2 and TRBJ2-1; TRBD1 matches 7 bases. With 3 bases clipped from V and 4 bases from J, the junction kept 9 bases outside the gene matches. The CDR3 totals 16 residues. CDR1 is SGHTA, CDR2 FQGNSA, per germline. For the CDR3, the DNA is TGTGCCAGCAGCTTCGACGAGCAGGGGGTATACAATGAGCAGTTCTTC. Translated: CASSFDEQGVYNEQFF.

The genes are TRBV4-1 and TRBJ2-1; 8 bases are a match to TRBD2. The trim removed 8 bases at V and 7 bases at J, leaving 10 bases unmatched. Germline CDR1 reads MGHRA; CDR2 reads YSYEKL. This CDR3 has 14 residues. The CDR3: CASDLGGGGNEQFF. As DNA, the CDR3 is TGCGCCAGCGATTTAGGCGGCGGGGGGAATGAGCAGTTCTTC.

The chain employs TRBV19 and TRBJ1-5; unclear D gene. Germline values: CDR1 LNHDA, CDR2 SQIVND (reference sequence). V was trimmed by 6 bases and J by 9 bases, leaving 12 bases between them. This CDR3 is built from 12 residues. The CDR3 region is CASSGGLGPQHF. CDR3 coding DNA: TGTGCCAGTAGCGGAGGGCTCGGGCCCCAGCATTTT.

The chain links TRBV5-1 to TRBJ2-2; D gene ambiguous. Trimming stripped 1 base from V and 0 bases from J, with 4 bases between. Germline CDR1 SGHRS, CDR2 YFSETQ. The CDR3 is 14 amino acids. The chain's CDR3 is CASSLLANTGELFF. CDR3 sequence (DNA): TGCGCCAGCAGCTTGTTAGCGAACACCGGGGAGCTGTTTTTT.

The chain is built from TRBV4-2 and TRBJ2-2; TRBD1 agrees at 9 bases. Per the germline V gene, CDR1 is LGHNA and CDR2 is YNFKEQ. The length of the CDR3 is 16 residues. The V and J ends lost 4 bases and 10 bases, in that order; junction bases with no gene match: 13. The CDR3 DNA follows: TGTGCCAGCAGCCCCGGGACAGGGACTTTGTTTAAGGAGCTGTTTTTT. Protein product: CASSPGTGTLFKELFF.

The J gene is TRBJ2-7, the V gene TRBV6-5; 7 bases agree with TRBD1. The germline CDR1 and CDR2 sequences are MNHEY and SVGAGI. After removal of 5 bases from V and 2 bases from J, the junction contained 6 bases not matched to a gene. The CDR3 is made up of 14 amino acids. In DNA, the CDR3 is TGTGCCAGCAGTCCCACACAGGGGCCCTACGAGCAGTACTTC. Residues: CASSPTQGPYEQYF.

The gene calls are TRBV5-6 and TRBJ1-1; D is perhaps TRBD1 (5 bases). Trimming left V 1 base short and J 3 bases short, with 7 bases between. There are 13 residues in the CDR3. Germline V gives CDR1 SGHDT, CDR2 YYEEEE. The DNA of the CDR3 is TGTGCCAGCAGCTTGTGGGGGGACACTGAAGCTTTCTTT. This encodes CASSLWGDTEAFF.

The chain recombines TRBV28 with TRBJ1-2; 11 nucleotides agree with TRBD1. The CDR3 spans 15 residues. Trimming took 5 bases from V and 6 from J; bases not matched to a gene: 8. Germline V CDR1 and CDR2: MDHEN, SYDVKM. The CDR3 DNA is TGTGCCAGCAGTCCCGGCGGACAGGGGGCAGATGGCTACACCTTC. Protein sequence: CASSPGGQGADGYTF.

The chain links TRBV28 to TRBJ1-5; D is uncertain. Trimming left V 6 bases short and J 7 bases short, with 13 bases between. Germline CDR1 reads MDHEN; CDR2 reads SYDVKM. This CDR3 has 13 residues. The CDR3 protein is CASRVGVGQPQHF. The CDR3 DNA sequence: TGTGCCAGCAGAGTCGGGGTGGGACAGCCCCAGCATTTT.

The chain employs TRBV5-6 and TRBJ2-3; TRBD2 matches 10 bases. The germline V gene has CDR1 SGHDT and CDR2 YYEEEE. The CDR3 contains 18 residues. With V trimmed by 0 bases and J by 2 bases, 9 bases remained unmatched. This CDR3 is CASSLVTIAGGPTDTQYF. The CDR3 nucleotides read TGTGCCAGCAGCTTGGTTACGATAGCGGGGGGCCCCACAGATACGCAGTATTTT.

This chain's CDR3 is CASSLVLNEQFF. The CDR3 DNA sequence: TGCGCCAGCAGCTTGGTCCTCAATGAGCAGTTCTTC. The V call is TRBV5-1, the J call TRBJ2-1; D is unresolved. V was trimmed by 0 bases and J by 6 bases, leaving 4 bases between them. CDR1 and CDR2 (germline): SGHRS, YFSETQ. The CDR3 contains 12 residues.

The rearrangement joins TRBV11-2 to TRBJ1-2, with D maybe TRBD1 (5 bases). Trimming cost V 0 bases and J 5 bases, with 13 bases left between them. Germline values: CDR1 SGHAT, CDR2 FQNNGV. The CDR3 runs to 15 residues. The CDR3 nucleotides read TGTGCCAGCAGCTTAGAATTGACGACAGTTTATGGCTACACCTTC. Protein product: CASSLELTTVYGYTF.